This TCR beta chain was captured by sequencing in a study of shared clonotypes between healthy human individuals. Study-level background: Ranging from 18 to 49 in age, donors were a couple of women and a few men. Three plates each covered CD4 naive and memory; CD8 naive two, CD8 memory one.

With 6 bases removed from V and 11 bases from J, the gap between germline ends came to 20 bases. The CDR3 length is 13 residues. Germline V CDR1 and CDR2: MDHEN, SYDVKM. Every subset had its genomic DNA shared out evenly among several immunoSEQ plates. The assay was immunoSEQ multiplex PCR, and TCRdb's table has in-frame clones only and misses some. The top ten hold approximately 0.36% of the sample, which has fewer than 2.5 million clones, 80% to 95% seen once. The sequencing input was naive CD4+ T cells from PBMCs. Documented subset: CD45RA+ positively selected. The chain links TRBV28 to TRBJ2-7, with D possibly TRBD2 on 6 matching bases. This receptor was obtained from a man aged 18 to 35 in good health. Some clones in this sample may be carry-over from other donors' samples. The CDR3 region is CASSPTTPEREYF. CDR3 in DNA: TGTGCCAGCAGCCCCACTACCCCGGAGCGGGAGTACTTC. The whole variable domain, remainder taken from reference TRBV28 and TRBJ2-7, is DVKVTQSSRYLVKRTGEKVFLECVQDMDHENMFWYRQDPGLGLRLIYFSYDVKMKEKGDIPEGYSVSREKKERFSLILESASTNQTSMYLCASSPTTPEREYFGPGTRLTVT.